This TCR beta chain was retrieved from a study of OX40 agonist ivuxolimab in advanced cancers. In terms of the full investigation: Ivuxolimab was a fully human IgG2 agonistic monoclonal antibody targeting the costimulatory receptor OX40 (CD134). Intravenous ivuxolimab was administered to patients every 2 weeks at six dose levels: 0.01, 0.1, 0.3, 1.5, 3 and 10 mg/kg. Of the approximately 50 patients in dose escalation, about 20 had hepatocellular carcinoma, some 15 had melanoma, 9 had renal cell carcinoma and 9 had head and neck cancer. In the dose-escalation cohort, 65% to 90% of patients were male, and the mean age was roughly 60 years, with a range of about 23 to 80. Patients were allowed to have had prior anti-PD-1, anti-PD-L1 or anti-CTLA-4 therapy, and 40% of the dose-escalation patients had previously received checkpoint inhibitors. Three dose-escalation patients achieved partial responses, one with hepatocellular carcinoma and two with cutaneous melanoma. Peripheral TCRbeta sequencing was intended to test whether TCR sequence diversity was altered and clonal T-cell expansion was caused by ivuxolimab. The paper covers the monotherapy dose-escalation part of the phase I ivuxolimab trial, which included N of about 56 patients. Study-wide conclusions, independent of this receptor: At doses of 0.1 to 3.0 mg/kg, clonal expansion of both CD4+ and CD8+ T cells in blood was seen between baseline and week 6. Low levels of normalized T-cell clonal expansion were also seen in some patients who did not respond. Antigen specificity was not determined for the clonally expanded peripheral T cells. On average, CD8+ T cells showed more expanded clones than CD4+ T cells after ivuxolimab. Partial responders in the 0.1-3.0 mg/kg groups had among the lowest normalized peripheral clonal expansion, especially among CD8+ T cells.

The germline V gene specifies SGHRS as CDR1 and YFSETQ as CDR2. The CDR3 numbers 12 residues from cysteine through phenylalanine. The kept DNA is CDR3 alone, 36 bases in frame from the first base. V is shortened by 0 bases, J by 9 bases, and the region joining them spans 7 bases. Patients with a history of autoimmune disease or receiving systemic immunosuppression were excluded from the trial. In every dose cohort, peripheral blood was drawn for TCR sequencing at baseline, cycle 4 day 1, and cycle 7 day 1. The samples were drawn from a first-in-human, open-label, multicenter phase I dose-escalation trial of ivuxolimab. Adults with locally advanced or metastatic melanoma, renal cell carcinoma, hepatocellular carcinoma or head and neck squamous cell carcinoma were enrolled in the trial. CD4+ and CD8+ T cells were sorted separately from peripheral blood before TCR sequencing. To sequence the TCRbeta CDR3 region, genomic DNA was isolated from the sorted cells. TCRbeta CDR3 regions were sequenced using the immunoSEQ Assay. TCRdb obtained this table from immuneACCESS and retained in-frame rearrangements with V and J assigned. These tables miss some clones; where compared with another copy, unresolved V genes account for less than half of the shortfall, and the remainder is unexplained. This sample lists roughly 60,000 clones; around 83% were detected once. The top ten hold 4.5% to 5.5% of the sample.

Regarding this clone: This receptor's antigen is unknown. Nothing much larger sits one base from this clone, and base qualities are not available.

The material sequenced was CD4+ or CD8+ T cells sorted from blood, taken in a trial of the OX40 agonist ivuxolimab. This chain joins TRBV5-1 to TRBJ2-1; the D gene is perhaps TRBD1, on 5 matching bases. The clonotype comes from an adult with an advanced solid tumor such as melanoma, head and neck, liver or kidney cancer. CDR3 region: CASSLERGEQFF. The DNA reads TGCGCCAGCAGCTTGGAAAGGGGTGAGCAGTTCTTC.